Presented here are 11 T cell receptor beta chains from one specimen sequenced in a study of blood T cell repertoires in COVID-19 (TCRdb year 2020). The library was produced with the immunoSEQ multiplex PCR assay. TCRdb took this table from immuneACCESS and kept in-frame rearrangements with V and J called. Such tables lack part of the clones; where checked against another copy, unresolved V genes explain under half of the gap, and the rest is unexplained. This sample comprises approximately 240,000 clones, about 80% of them detected only once. The ten largest account for roughly 2.3% of the sample. Source material: peripheral blood. All receptors come from a woman aged 55-69 years with acute or convalescent COVID-19.

This chain uses TRBV9 with TRBJ2-7, with D possibly being TRBD2 (5 bases). Germline V gene lookup returns CDR1 SGDLS and CDR2 YYNGEE. V was clipped by 0 bases and J by 3 bases, with 13 bases between them. The CDR3 totals 15 residues. DNA for the CDR3: TGTGCCAGCAGCGTAGGGGAGAATTTAGTCTACGAGCAGTACTTC. This codes for CASSVGENLVYEQYF.

The chain has TRBV6-5 and TRBJ1-4; 7 nucleotides match TRBD1. The CDR3 length is 13 residues. The V gene's germline CDR1 is MNHEY and CDR2 SVGAGI. J lost 2 bases, V lost 8 bases, and 2 bases had no gene match. Here the CDR3 reads CASQQGTNEKLFF. The CDR3 DNA is TGTGCCAGCCAACAGGGGACTAATGAAAAACTGTTTTTT.

V usage is TRBV5-5 and J usage is TRBJ2-7, with 11 bases lining up with TRBD2. CDR1 SGHKS and CDR2 YYEKEE come from the germline V gene (reference sequence). The CDR3 loop spans 15 amino acids. V lost 3 bases, J lost 3 bases, and 5 bases stayed unmatched. This chain's CDR3 is CASSSGLAAFYEQYF. CDR3 DNA sequence: TGTGCCAGCAGCTCGGGACTAGCGGCTTTCTACGAGCAGTACTTC.

The V call is TRBV11-2, the J call TRBJ2-3, with 11 bases that match TRBD2. V lost 0 bases, J lost 3 bases, and 8 bases stayed unmatched. The CDR3 is 18 amino acids. Germline V gene sequence: CDR1 SGHAT, CDR2 FQNNGV. CDR3 sequence reads: CASSLELAGGPPTDTQYF. CDR3 DNA: TGTGCCAGCAGCTTAGAATTAGCGGGGGGGCCCCCGACAGATACGCAGTATTTT.

The chain links TRBV7-7 to TRBJ2-7, with TRBD1 matching 7 bases. With 1 base clipped from V and 0 bases from J, the junction kept 3 bases outside the gene matches. Germline loops: CDR1 SSHAT, CDR2 FNYEAQ (reference sequence). This CDR3 comprises 15 residues. This chain's CDR3 is CASSLGQGSSYEQYF. The CDR3 DNA reads as TGTGCCAGCAGCTTAGGACAGGGTAGCTCCTACGAGCAGTACTTC.

This clone came up a few times. The genes are TRBV19 and TRBJ2-7; possible D gene TRBD2, 6 bases. Trimming cost V 1 base and J 2 bases, with 9 bases left between them. Germline V gene data show CDR1 as LNHDA and CDR2 as SQIVND (reference sequence). The CDR3 is made up of 14 amino acids. CDR3 sequence: CASSIGLGTYEQYF. CDR3 nucleotides: TGTGCCAGTAGTATAGGACTAGGGACCTACGAGCAGTACTTC.

V usage is TRBV3-1 (or the pseudogene TRBV3-2) and J usage is TRBJ1-2; D uncertain. This CDR3 region has 15 residues. Germline loops: CDR1 LGHDT, CDR2 YNNKEL (reference sequence). V was cut by 3 bases and J by 4 bases, with 15 bases left in between. The CDR3: CASSHGLPLVYGYTF. The DNA for the CDR3 is TGTGCCAGCAGCCACGGTCTCCCCCTGGTCTATGGCTACACCTTC.

The chain employs TRBV5-1 and TRBJ1-2; 12 nucleotides agree with TRBD1. Germline assignment: CDR1 SGHRS and CDR2 YFSETQ. This CDR3 comprises 14 residues. J was trimmed by 8 bases and V by 1 base; bases with no gene match: 3. The CDR3 DNA sequence: TGCGCCAGCAGCTTGTCCGGGACAGGGGGCGGCTACACCTTC. This encodes CASSLSGTGGGYTF.

V usage is TRBV6-5 and J usage is TRBJ2-5, with 9 bases matching TRBD1. The CDR3 sequence is 15 residues long. J was trimmed by 0 bases and V by 6 bases; bases with no gene match: 5. The germline gives CDR1 MNHEY, CDR2 SVGAGI. In nucleotides, the CDR3 is TGTGCCAGCAGACAGGACAGGGGCGACCAAGAGACCCAGTACTTC. Its translation: CASRQDRGDQETQYF.

The chain combines TRBV18 with TRBJ1-1; 8 bases agree with TRBD1. This CDR3 comprises 12 residues. V was pared by 9 bases and J by 7 bases, with 7 bases of the junction left unmatched. Looked up from germline, CDR1 is KGHSH and CDR2 is LQKENI. This chain's CDR3 is CASLRGTGEAFF. In DNA, the CDR3 is TGTGCCAGTTTACGGGGGACAGGTGAAGCTTTCTTT. Full variable domain (rest looked up from reference TRBV18 and TRBJ1-1): NAGVMQNPRHLVRRRGQEARLRCSPMKGHSHVYWYRQLPEEGLKFMVYLQKENIIDESGMPKERFSAEFPKEGPSILRIQQVVRGDSAAYFCASLRGTGEAFFGQGTRLTVV.

The rearrangement joins TRBV7-8 to TRBJ1-3, with TRBD1 as a possible D gene (6 bases). The CDR3 extends over 15 amino acids. V was trimmed by 3 bases and J by 0 bases, leaving 9 bases between them. Per germline, CDR1 SGHVS and CDR2 FQNEAQ. The CDR3 DNA sequence: TGTGCCAGCAGCTTCAACAGGGCCTCTGGAAACACCATATATTTT. Translated, it gives CASSFNRASGNTIYF.